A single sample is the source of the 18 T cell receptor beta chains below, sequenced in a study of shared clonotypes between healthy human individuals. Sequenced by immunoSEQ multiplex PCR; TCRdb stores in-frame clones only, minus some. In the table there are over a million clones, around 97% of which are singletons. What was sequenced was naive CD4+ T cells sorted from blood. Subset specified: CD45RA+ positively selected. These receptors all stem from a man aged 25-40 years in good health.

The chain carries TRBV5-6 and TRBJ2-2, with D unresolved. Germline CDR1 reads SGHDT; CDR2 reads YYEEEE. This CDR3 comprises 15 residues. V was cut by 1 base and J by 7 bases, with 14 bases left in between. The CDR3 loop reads CASSLYGRLGGELFF. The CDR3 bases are TGTGCCAGCAGCTTGTACGGACGGTTGGGCGGGGAGCTGTTTTTT. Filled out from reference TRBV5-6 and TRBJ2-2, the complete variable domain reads DAGVTQSPTHLIKTRGQQVTLRCSPKSGHDTVSWYQQALGQGPQFIFQYYEEEERQRGNFPDRFSGHQFPNYSSELNVNALLLGDSALYLCASSLYGRLGGELFFGEGSRLTVL.

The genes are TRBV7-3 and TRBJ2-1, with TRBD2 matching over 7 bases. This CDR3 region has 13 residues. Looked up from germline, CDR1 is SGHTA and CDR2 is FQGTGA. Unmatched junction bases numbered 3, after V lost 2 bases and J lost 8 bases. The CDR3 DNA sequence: TGTGCCAGCAGCTTAGATCGGGAGGATGAGCAGTTCTTC. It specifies CASSLDREDEQFF.

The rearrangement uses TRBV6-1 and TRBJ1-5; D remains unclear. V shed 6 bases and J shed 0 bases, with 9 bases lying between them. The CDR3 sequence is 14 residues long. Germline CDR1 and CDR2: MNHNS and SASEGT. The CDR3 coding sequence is TGTGCCAGCAGCGGGGATTATAGCAATCAGCCCCAGCATTTT. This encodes CASSGDYSNQPQHF.

DNA for the CDR3: TGTGCCAGCAGCTTCCCCCCCCTAGCGGGAGGTACGAATGAGCAGTTCTTC. Its translation: CASSFPPLAGGTNEQFF. This chain joins TRBV11-2 and TRBJ2-1; 11 nucleotides match TRBD2. This CDR3 region has 17 residues. The V gene end was trimmed by 3 bases and the J gene end by 7 bases; junction bases not matched to a gene: 11. Germline-derived CDR1 and CDR2 are SGHAT and FQNNGV.

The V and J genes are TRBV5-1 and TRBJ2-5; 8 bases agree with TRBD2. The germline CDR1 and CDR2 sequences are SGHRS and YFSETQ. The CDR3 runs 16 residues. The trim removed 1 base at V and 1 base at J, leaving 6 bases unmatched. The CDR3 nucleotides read TGCGCCAGCAGCTTGAGGAGTAGCGGGGTCCAAGAGACCCAGTACTTC. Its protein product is CASSLRSSGVQETQYF.

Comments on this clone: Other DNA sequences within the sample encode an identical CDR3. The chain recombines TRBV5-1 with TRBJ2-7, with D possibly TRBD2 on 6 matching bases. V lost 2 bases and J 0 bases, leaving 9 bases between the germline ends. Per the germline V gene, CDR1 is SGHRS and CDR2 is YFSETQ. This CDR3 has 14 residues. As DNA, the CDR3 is TGCGCCAGCAGCTTAGCGACTAGCTCCTACGAGCAGTACTTC. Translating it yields CASSLATSSYEQYF.

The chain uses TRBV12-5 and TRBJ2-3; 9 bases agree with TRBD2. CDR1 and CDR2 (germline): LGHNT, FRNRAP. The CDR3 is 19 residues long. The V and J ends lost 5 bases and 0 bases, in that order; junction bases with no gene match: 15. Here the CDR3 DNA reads TGTGCTAGTGGTCTCCCCAGGGGCGGGAGGGTCCCTAGCACAGATACGCAGTATTTT. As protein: CASGLPRGGRVPSTDTQYF.

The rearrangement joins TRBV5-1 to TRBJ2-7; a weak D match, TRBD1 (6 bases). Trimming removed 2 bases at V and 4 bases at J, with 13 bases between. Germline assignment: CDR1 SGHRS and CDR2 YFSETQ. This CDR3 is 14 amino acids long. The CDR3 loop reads CASSFPGVAYEQYF. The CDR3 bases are TGCGCCAGCAGCTTCCCAGGGGTAGCGTACGAGCAGTACTTC. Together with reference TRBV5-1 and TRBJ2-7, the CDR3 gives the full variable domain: KAGVTQTPRYLIKTRGQQVTLSCSPISGHRSVSWYQQTPGQGLQFLFEYFSETQRNKGNFPGRFSGRQFSNSRSEMNVSTLELGDSALYLCASSFPGVAYEQYFGPGTRLTVT.

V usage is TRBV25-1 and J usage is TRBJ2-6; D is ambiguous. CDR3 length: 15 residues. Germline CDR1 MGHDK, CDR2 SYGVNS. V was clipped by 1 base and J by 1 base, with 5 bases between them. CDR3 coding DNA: TGTGCCAGCAGTGAATTCCGGTCTGGGGCCAACGTCCTGACTTTC. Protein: CASSEFRSGANVLTF. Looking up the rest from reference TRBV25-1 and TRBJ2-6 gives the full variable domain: EADIYQTPRYLVIGTGKKITLECSQTMGHDKMYWYQQDPGMELHLIHYSYGVNSTEKGDLSSESTVSRIRTEHFPLTLESARPSHTSQYLCASSEFRSGANVLTFGAGSRLTVL.

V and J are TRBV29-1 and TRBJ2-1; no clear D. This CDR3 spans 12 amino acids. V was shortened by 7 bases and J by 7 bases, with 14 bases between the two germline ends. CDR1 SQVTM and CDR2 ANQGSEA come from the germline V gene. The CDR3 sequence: CSALEIWNEQFF. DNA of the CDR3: TGCAGCGCCCTCGAGATTTGGAATGAGCAGTTCTTC.

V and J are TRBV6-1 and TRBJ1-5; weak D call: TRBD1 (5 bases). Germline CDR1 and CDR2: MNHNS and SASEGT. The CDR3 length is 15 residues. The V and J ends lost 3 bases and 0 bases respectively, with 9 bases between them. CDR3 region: CASSDLGGSNQPQHF. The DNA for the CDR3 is TGTGCCAGCAGTGATCTGGGGGGTAGCAATCAGCCCCAGCATTTT.

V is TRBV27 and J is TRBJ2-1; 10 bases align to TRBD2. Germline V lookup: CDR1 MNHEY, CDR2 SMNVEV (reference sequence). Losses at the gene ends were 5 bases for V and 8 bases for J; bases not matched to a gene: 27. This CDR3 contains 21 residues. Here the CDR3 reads CASSPPLKLAGLPFVIHEQFF. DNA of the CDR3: TGTGCCAGCAGTCCCCCCCTCAAACTAGCGGGACTTCCGTTTGTGATCCATGAGCAGTTCTTC.

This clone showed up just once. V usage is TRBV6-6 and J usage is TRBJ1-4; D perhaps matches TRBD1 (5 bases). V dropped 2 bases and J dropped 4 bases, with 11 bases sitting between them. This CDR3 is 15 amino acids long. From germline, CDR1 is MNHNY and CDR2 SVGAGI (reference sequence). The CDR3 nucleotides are TGTGCCAGCAGTTACGGGGGAGGGTTTAATGAAAAACTGTTTTTT. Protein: CASSYGGGFNEKLFF.

CDR3 DNA sequence: TGTGCCAGCATGGCGAGCGGGATAAACATTCAGTACTTC. This codes for CASMASGINIQYF. V usage is TRBV2 and J usage is TRBJ2-4, with TRBD2 identical over 7 bases. Germline V gene sequence: CDR1 SNHLY, CDR2 FYNNEI. Trimming at V came to 7 bases and at J to 6 bases, leaving 6 bases not matched to a gene. The CDR3 runs 13 residues.

The chain's CDR3 is CASSGRGYVGQYF. Written as DNA, the CDR3 is TGTGCCAGCAGCGGAAGGGGGTACGTGGGGCAGTACTTC. This sequence joins TRBV28 and TRBJ2-7, with TRBD1 as a possible D gene (6 bases). The germline gives CDR1 MDHEN, CDR2 SYDVKM. The CDR3 sequence is 13 residues long. V lost 6 bases and J 9 bases, leaving 18 bases between the germline ends.

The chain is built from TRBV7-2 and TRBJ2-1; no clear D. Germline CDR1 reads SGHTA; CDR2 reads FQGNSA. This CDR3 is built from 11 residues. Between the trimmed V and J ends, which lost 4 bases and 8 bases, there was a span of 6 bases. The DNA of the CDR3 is TGTGCCAGCAGCTATACTGATGAGCAGTTCTTC. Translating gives CASSYTDEQFF.

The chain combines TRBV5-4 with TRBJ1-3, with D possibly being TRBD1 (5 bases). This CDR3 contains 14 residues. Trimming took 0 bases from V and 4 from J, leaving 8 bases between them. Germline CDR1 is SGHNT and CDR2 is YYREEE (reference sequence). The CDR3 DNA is TGTGCCAGCAGCTTGGAGGGGTCGGGAAACACCATATATTTT. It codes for CASSLEGSGNTIYF.

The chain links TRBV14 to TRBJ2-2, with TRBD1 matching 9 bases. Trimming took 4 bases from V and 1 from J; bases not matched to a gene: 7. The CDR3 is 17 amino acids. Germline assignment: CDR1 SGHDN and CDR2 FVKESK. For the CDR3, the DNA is TGTGCCAGCAGCCCGGACAGGGGTTTTTGGAACACCGGGGAGCTGTTTTTT. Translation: CASSPDRGFWNTGELFF.